These 17 T cell receptor beta chains were sequenced from one sample in a study of shared clonotypes between healthy human individuals (dated by TCRdb to the early 2020s). The method was the immunoSEQ multiplex PCR assay. This is the immuneACCESS table as TCRdb keeps it, with only in-frame sequences that have V and J called. A part of the clones is gone; compared with another copy, unresolved V genes explain less than half, and the rest is unexplained. This sample holds over a million clones; about 76% were observed only once. Approximately 1.5% of the sample lies in the top ten. The sequencing sample was made of memory CD4+ T cells sorted from blood. The sample's cell subset or site, from its label and the paper: CD45RA-negative fraction. The receptors were sampled from a young man in good health.

As for this clone: Other DNA sequences of this sample code for an identical CDR3. The chain is built from TRBV5-1 and TRBJ2-1; 12 bases line up with TRBD2. Germline CDR1 is SGHRS and CDR2 is YFSETQ. The junction had 4 bases not matched to a gene; V was cut back by 4 bases and J by 5 bases. The CDR3 is 15 residues long. The chain's CDR3 is CASSTLAGGHNEQFF. For the CDR3, the DNA is TGCGCCAGCAGCACCCTAGCGGGGGGGCACAATGAGCAGTTCTTC.

The chain is built from TRBV19 and TRBJ2-6, with D tentatively TRBD1 or TRBD2 (7 bases each). The CDR3 loop spans 17 amino acids. V lost 4 bases and J lost 0, with 13 bases in between. CDR1 is LNHDA and CDR2 is SQIVND in the germline V gene (reference sequence). CDR3 bases: TGTGCCAGTAGTAGCACAGGGGACTACTCTGGGGCCAACGTCCTGACTTTC. Amino acids: CASSSTGDYSGANVLTF.

The rearrangement links TRBV19 to TRBJ1-5; 8 nucleotides line up with TRBD1. This CDR3 spans 15 amino acids. Germline CDR1 reads LNHDA; CDR2 reads SQIVND (reference sequence). The J segment lost 5 bases and the V segment lost 5 bases, leaving 8 bases of the junction unmatched. The CDR3 DNA reads as TGTGCCAGTAGTGCCGGGACAGGCACCTATCAGCCCCAGCATTTT. Amino acid sequence: CASSAGTGTYQPQHF. Filled out from reference TRBV19 and TRBJ1-5, the complete variable domain reads DGGITQSPKYLFRKEGQNVTLSCEQNLNHDAMYWYRQDPGQGLRLIYYSQIVNDFQKGDIAEGYSVSREKKESFPLTVTSAQKNPTAFYLCASSAGTGTYQPQHFGDGTRLSIL.

This chain uses TRBV7-9 with TRBJ2-4; TRBD2 matches at 8 bases. Trimming removed 4 bases from V and 4 bases from J; junction bases left unmatched: 6. CDR3 length: 15 residues. CDR1 is SEHNR and CDR2 is FQNEAQ in the germline V gene (reference sequence). The CDR3 DNA reads TGTGCCAGCAGCTCGGCGGGAGGCCAAAAAAACATTCAGTACTTC. The encoded protein is CASSSAGGQKNIQYF.

The CDR3 DNA reads as TGCGCCAGCAGCCCAGGGACAGGGTGGGAATCACCCCTCCACTTT. Protein: CASSPGTGWESPLHF. The chain joins TRBV5-1 to TRBJ1-6; 9 nucleotides agree with TRBD1. The junction had 9 bases not matched to a gene; V was cut back by 4 bases and J by 10 bases. CDR3 length: 15 amino acids. Germline values: CDR1 SGHRS, CDR2 YFSETQ.

Points on this clone: A much larger clonotype is one base distant, so this may be a read error. The same CDR3 also results from other DNA sequences found in this sample. The rearrangement links TRBV25-1 to TRBJ2-7, with 13 positions matching TRBD2. The CDR3 sequence is 13 residues long. Germline values: CDR1 MGHDK, CDR2 SYGVNS. The CDR3 protein is CASSGLAGVEQYF. The DNA of the CDR3 is TGTGCCAGTAGTGGACTAGCGGGGGTCGAGCAGTACTTC.

The J gene is TRBJ2-1, the V gene TRBV7-9; 9 bases are shared with TRBD2. The CDR3 totals 15 residues. The J segment lost 7 bases and the V segment lost 5 bases, leaving 9 bases of the junction unmatched. Germline-derived CDR1 and CDR2 are SEHNR and FQNEAQ (reference sequence). This CDR3 reads CASSPPGLAGNEQFF. CDR3 nucleotides: TGTGCCAGCAGCCCCCCGGGACTAGCAGGAAATGAGCAGTTCTTC.

This clone was observed a few times. This chain uses TRBV19 with TRBJ1-5, with 10 bases aligning to TRBD1. Germline V gene sequence: CDR1 LNHDA, CDR2 SQIVND (reference sequence). The CDR3 runs to 15 residues. The V segment lost 4 bases and the J segment 5 bases; nucleotides outside the gene matches: 5. The CDR3 DNA reads as TGTGCCAGTAGTAGGGGACAGGGGTTTGATCAGCCCCAGCATTTT. Its translation: CASSRGQGFDQPQHF.

Ten or more counts support this clone. V and J are TRBV9 and TRBJ1-1; D remains ambiguous. The CDR3 is made up of 13 amino acids. Trimming took 4 bases from V and 1 from J, leaving 8 bases between them. From germline, CDR1 is SGDLS and CDR2 YYNGEE. CDR3 DNA sequence: TGTGCCAGCAGCTCGTCGGCGAACACTGAAGCTTTCTTT. Translating gives CASSSSANTEAFF.

This clone was seen more than once but under ten times. The chain recombines TRBV6-5 with TRBJ1-2; D is ambiguous. This CDR3 comprises 12 residues. Per germline, CDR1 MNHEY and CDR2 SVGAGI. The CDR3 sequence is CEAAPRPYGYTF. CDR3 bases: TGTGAAGCGGCCCCCAGGCCGTATGGCTACACCTTC.

The V gene is TRBV29-1, the J gene TRBJ2-7; 16 bases match TRBD2. V was pared by 5 bases and J by 5 bases, with 3 bases of the junction left unmatched. The germline V gene encodes CDR1 SQVTM and CDR2 ANQGSEA. The CDR3 length is 14 residues. CDR3 residues: CSVPGLAGGHEQYF. The CDR3, as DNA: TGCAGCGTTCCGGGACTAGCGGGGGGGCACGAGCAGTACTTC.

The rearrangement uses TRBV18 and TRBJ1-6; D is unresolved. Per germline, CDR1 KGHSH and CDR2 LQKENI. The CDR3 extends over 15 amino acids. Deletions cut 4 bases from V and 8 bases from J, with 15 bases between. CDR3 DNA sequence: TGTGCCAGCTCACTACTCCCCTCGCGGGATTCACCCCTCCACTTT. This gives the protein CASSLLPSRDSPLHF. The full variable domain, its missing parts supplied by reference TRBV18 and TRBJ1-6, is NAGVMQNPRHLVRRRGQEARLRCSPMKGHSHVYWYRQLPEEGLKFMVYLQKENIIDESGMPKERFSAEFPKEGPSILRIQQVVRGDSAAYFCASSLLPSRDSPLHFGNGTRLTVT.

CDR3 in amino acids: CASSRGTNDSPLHF. The CDR3 DNA is TGTGCCAGCAGCCGGGGGACCAACGATTCACCCCTCCACTTT. The chain employs TRBV5-4 and TRBJ1-6; weak D call: TRBD1 (5 bases). Germline V lookup: CDR1 SGHNT, CDR2 YYREEE (reference sequence). V lost 4 bases to trimming and J lost 8 bases, with 13 bases between them. This CDR3 contains 14 residues.

The rearrangement uses TRBV2 and TRBJ2-3; TRBD2 matches 13 bases. This CDR3 is 14 amino acids long. The germline V gene encodes CDR1 SNHLY and CDR2 FYNNEI. Trimming took 10 bases from V and 10 from J; bases not matched to a gene: 11. The CDR3 region has the DNA TGTGCCACCGGGACTAGCGGGAACGGGCCGGCGCAGTATTTT. This encodes CATGTSGNGPAQYF.

CDR3 residues: CASSRGGQGVSEQYF. In nucleotides, the CDR3 is TGTGCCAGCAGCAGAGGTGGACAGGGGGTAAGCGAGCAGTACTTC. The rearrangement links TRBV9 to TRBJ2-7; TRBD1 matches at 10 bases. V lost 4 bases, J lost 6 bases, and 10 bases stayed unmatched. Germline CDR1 is SGDLS and CDR2 is YYNGEE. The CDR3 runs 15 residues.

This clone was seen at least ten times. This rearrangement joins TRBV11-2 to TRBJ1-1, with 12 bases aligning to TRBD1. The CDR3 has 16 amino acids. CDR1 and CDR2 from the germline V gene are SGHAT and FQNNGV. Germline trimming cut 5 bases from V and 5 bases from J; bases unmatched to any gene: 9. The CDR3 nucleotides are TGTGCCAGCAGCCCGGGACAGGGGGCTAGATATACTGAAGCTTTCTTT. It codes for CASSPGQGARYTEAFF.

This clone has more than one count but fewer than ten. V gene TRBV5-1 combines with J gene TRBJ2-1, with D possibly TRBD2 on 5 matching bases. Trimming removed 2 bases from V and 11 bases from J, with 11 bases in between. The CDR3 extends over 12 amino acids. Germline V lookup: CDR1 SGHRS, CDR2 YFSETQ. CDR3 amino acids: CASSFDYSKQFF. The CDR3 nucleotides are TGCGCCAGCAGCTTTGACTACTCCAAGCAGTTCTTC.